The rows below give T cell receptor beta chains drawn from one sample of a study of blood T cells in healthy people across ages. One entry per CDR3 protein, called by TCRdb with MiXCR from the 5' RACE reads. The top ten hold 20% to 25% of the sample, which has around 500,000 distinct CDR3 sequences, roughly 48% seen once. The sample taken for sequencing was blood. These receptors came from a man older than 75 in good health. CDR3s include the opening cysteine and the closing phenylalanine or tryptophan. D genes are given only for firm matches. The size field is filled for only some rows; it gives once, few, many or a size class.

J,size,D,V,DNA,CDR3
TRBJ1-3,few,-,TRBV6-6,TGTGCCAGCAAGACACAGGGCCTTGGAAACACCATATATTTT,CASKTQGLGNTIYF
TRBJ2-3,many,-,TRBV7-2,TGCGCCAGCAGCCTTCGTGCTGATACGCAGTATTTT,CASSLRADTQYF
TRBJ1-2,-,-,TRBV23-1,TGCGCCAGCAGTCATAGGGACGGCGTCTATGGCTACACCTTC,CASSHRDGVYGYTF
TRBJ2-4,-,-,TRBV4-3,TGCGCCAGCAGCCAAGATCTGACAGGTCGGGAGCAGTACTTC,CASSQDLTGREQYF
TRBJ2-7,few,-,TRBV7-2,TGTGCCAGCAGCCCTTACCTCTCCTACGAGCAGTACTTC,CASSPYLSYEQYF
TRBJ2-1,-,-,TRBV12-3/TRBV12-4,TGTGCCAGCAGTTACGGACAGATACCGAGCAATGAGCAGTTCTTC,CASSYGQIPSNEQFF
TRBJ1-1,-,-,TRBV20-1,TGCAGTGCTAGTCCGGGGGGCTTCGAGAGGACTGAAGCTTTCTTT,CSASPGGFERTEAFF
TRBJ2-1,-,TRBD2,TRBV7-3,TGTGCCAGCAGCACTGGGGAGGGCTCCTACAATGAGCAGTTCTTC,CASSTGEGSYNEQFF
TRBJ1-6,few,-,TRBV4-1,TGCGCCAGCAGCCAAGAGGAAGACGTGGCGCGTTCACCCCTCCACTTT,CASSQEEDVARSPLHF
TRBJ2-7,-,TRBD2,TRBV7-2,TGTGCCAGCAGTAGCGGGAGAAGGGAGTACGAGCAGTACTTC,CASSSGRREYEQYF
TRBJ1-6,once,-,TRBV14,TGTGCCAGCAGCCAAGTCGTATTATCGGTTCCACCCCTCCACTTT,CASSQVVLSVPPLHF
TRBJ2-3,few,TRBD2,TRBV7-3,TGTGCCAGCAGCCGCGGAGCGGGGGGGGAATCAGATACGCAGTATTTT,CASSRGAGGESDTQYF
TRBJ2-5,-,-,TRBV28,TGTGCCAGCAGTTCCGGGACACTTAAAGAGACCCAGTACTTC,CASSSGTLKETQYF
TRBJ1-1,-,-,TRBV29-1,TGCAGCGTTGTTCGGGGGCTCACTGAAGCTTTCTTT,CSVVRGLTEAFF
TRBJ2-5,-,-,TRBV5-1,TGCGCCAGCAGCTTGGTTTCGGCGATGGAGACCCAGTACTTC,CASSLVSAMETQYF
TRBJ2-5,few,TRBD2,TRBV4-3,TGCGCCAGCAGCCAAGAGGGGGGCGGGGGGTACCAAGAGACCCAGTACTTC,CASSQEGGGGYQETQYF
TRBJ1-5,-,TRBD1,TRBV27,TGTGCCAGCAGTCCCCGACAGGGGAGGGATCAGCCCCAGCATTTT,CASSPRQGRDQPQHF
TRBJ1-2,-,-,TRBV29-1,TGCAGCGTTGGAGTGGCCAGCTATGGCTACACCTTC,CSVGVASYGYTF
TRBJ2-2,-,-,TRBV7-2,TGTGCCAGCAGCTTCACCAGCGGTATGAACACCGGGGAGCTGTTTTTT,CASSFTSGMNTGELFF
TRBJ2-7,-,-,TRBV7-9,TGTGCCAGCAGCTTAGAAGGACAGTGGACCTACGAGCAGTACTTC,CASSLEGQWTYEQYF
TRBJ1-2,-,-,TRBV18,TGTGCCAGCTCACCAGTCTCGGTGGATGGCTACACCTTC,CASSPVSVDGYTF
TRBJ2-3,once,TRBD2,TRBV28,TGTGCCAGCAGTTTACTCGGCGGGAGGGCGTCAGATACGCAGTATTTT,CASSLLGGRASDTQYF
TRBJ2-4,-,-,TRBV20-1,TGCAGTGCTAGGGCGCAGGGGGGAGCCAAAAACATTCAGTACTTC,CSARAQGGAKNIQYF
TRBJ2-7,few,-,TRBV5-1,TGCGCCAGCAGCGGCAGTATCACCTACGAGCAGTACTTC,CASSGSITYEQYF
TRBJ2-5,-,-,TRBV10-1,TGCGCCAGCAGTGAACAGGGTGGTCTTCAAGAGACCCAGTACTTC,CASSEQGGLQETQYF
TRBJ2-1,few,TRBD2,TRBV29-1,TGCAGCGGCGGGGGTCGGGAGCAGTTCTTC,CSGGGREQFF
TRBJ2-3,-,TRBD2,TRBV7-9,TGTGCCAGCAGCCCGGCGGTAGCGGGGGCCTTTCGGAGCACAGATACGCAGTATTTT,CASSPAVAGAFRSTDTQYF
TRBJ2-5,-,TRBD2,TRBV29-1,TGCAGCGTTGAAGGGGCGGGAGGGCCTGTCGAGACCCAGTACTTC,CSVEGAGGPVETQYF
TRBJ2-7,-,-,TRBV6-6,TGTGCCAGCAGTTACTCGACGGGCGGCCTCAGGGTCTACGAGCAGTACTTC,CASSYSTGGLRVYEQYF
TRBJ2-5,once,-,TRBV29-1,TGCAGCGCGCAGCCGCGGGGAGGTGGGATCAATGAGCAGTACTTC,CSAQPRGGGINEQYF
TRBJ2-3,few,-,TRBV7-2,TGTGCCAGCAGCCTCTCTAGCGGAGGGGGGACGGCAGATACGCAGTATTTT,CASSLSSGGGTADTQYF
TRBJ2-1,-,-,TRBV28,TGTGCCAGCAGTCCCCCTAGAGGGAAGGGGCAGTTCTTC,CASSPPRGKGQFF
TRBJ2-3,-,TRBD2,TRBV13,TGTGCCAGCAGCGCCACTAGCGCTAGCACAGATACGCAGTATTTT,CASSATSASTDTQYF
TRBJ2-3,few,TRBD1,TRBV12-3/TRBV12-4,TGTGCCAGCACCTATAGGACAGGGGGCGATGGGTATACGCAGTATTTT,CASTYRTGGDGYTQYF
TRBJ2-7,once,-,TRBV21-1,TGTGCCAGCAGCAAAGGAGTAGGACAGATCTACGAGCAGTACTTC,CASSKGVGQIYEQYF
TRBJ2-6,-,-,TRBV4-2,TGTGCCAGCAGCCAAGGGGGCGCCTACTCTGGGGCCAACGTCCTGACTTTC,CASSQGGAYSGANVLTF
TRBJ2-3,-,-,TRBV7-8,TGTGCCGCGAACTCCGGGCCAAACACAGATACGCAGTATTTT,CAANSGPNTDTQYF
TRBJ2-5,once,-,TRBV28,TGTGCCAGCAGTACTGCGGATCGAGAGACCCAGTACTTC,CASSTADRETQYF
TRBJ1-6,-,TRBD1,TRBV11-2,TGTGCCAGCACCGTGGGACAGGGCACCTATAATTCACCCCTCCACTTT,CASTVGQGTYNSPLHF
TRBJ2-3,many,-,TRBV29-1,TGCAGCGCCCACGCCCCCTTTGAGATCGATACGCAGTATTTT,CSAHAPFEIDTQYF
TRBJ1-2,many,TRBD1,TRBV4-1,TGCGCCAGCAGCCCGGGAGCAGGGGGCTATGGCTACACCTTC,CASSPGAGGYGYTF
TRBJ1-4,-,TRBD1,TRBV12-3/TRBV12-4,TGTGCCAGCAGTATCGACAGGGGGCTTGAAAAACTGTTTTTT,CASSIDRGLEKLFF
TRBJ2-1,-,-,TRBV4-2,TGTGCCAGCAGCCTCAAAAACCTCCGGGGTCGGGGCTACGAGCAGTTCTTC,CASSLKNLRGRGYEQFF
TRBJ2-1,-,TRBD2,TRBV5-5,TGTGCCAGCAGCTTGGTCGCTAGCGGATTCAGAAATGAGCAGTTCTTC,CASSLVASGFRNEQFF
TRBJ2-2,-,TRBD2,TRBV3-1,TGTGCCAGCAGCCAACCGAGACTAGCGGGAGACACCGGGGAGCTGTTTTTT,CASSQPRLAGDTGELFF
TRBJ1-2,-,-,TRBV20-1,TGCAGTGCTAGACAGATTAACTATGGCTACACCTTC,CSARQINYGYTF
TRBJ2-2,-,TRBD2,TRBV7-3,TGTGCCAGCAGCTCAGGACTAGCCCAGGGTTTCGGGGAGCTGTTTTTT,CASSSGLAQGFGELFF
TRBJ1-2,once,-,TRBV20-1,TGCAGTGCTAGAGAGATTCGGGCCCGAAGTGGTGGCTACACCTTC,CSAREIRARSGGYTF
TRBJ2-7,-,TRBD1,TRBV5-1,TGCGCCAGCAGCTTTTCCGGGCAGGGGGTCTCCTACGAGCAGTACTTC,CASSFSGQGVSYEQYF
TRBJ1-2,many,-,TRBV6-5,TGTGCCAGCAGAGGGGCCCGGGACACCCCTTTTGGCTACACCTTC,CASRGARDTPFGYTF
TRBJ2-2,-,TRBD1,TRBV12-3/TRBV12-4,TGTGCCAACAGGAAGGGACGTAGGACAGGGGACACCGGGGAGCTGTTTTTT,CANRKGRRTGDTGELFF
TRBJ1-6,-,-,TRBV6-5,TGTGCCAGCAAACTGAGCTCCTATAATTCACCCCTCCACTTT,CASKLSSYNSPLHF